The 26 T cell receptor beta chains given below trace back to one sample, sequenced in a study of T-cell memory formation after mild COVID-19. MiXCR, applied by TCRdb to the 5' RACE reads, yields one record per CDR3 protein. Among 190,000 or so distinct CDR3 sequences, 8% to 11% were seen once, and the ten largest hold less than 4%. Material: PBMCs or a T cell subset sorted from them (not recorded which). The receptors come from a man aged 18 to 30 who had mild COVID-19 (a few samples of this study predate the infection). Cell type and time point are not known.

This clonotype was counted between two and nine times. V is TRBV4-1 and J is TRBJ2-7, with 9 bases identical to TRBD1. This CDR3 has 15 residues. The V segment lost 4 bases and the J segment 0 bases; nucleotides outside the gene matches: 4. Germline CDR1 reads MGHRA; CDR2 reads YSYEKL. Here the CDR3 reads CASSRGQGSSYEQYF. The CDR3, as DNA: TGCGCCAGCAGCCGCGGACAGGGGAGCTCCTACGAGCAGTACTTC.

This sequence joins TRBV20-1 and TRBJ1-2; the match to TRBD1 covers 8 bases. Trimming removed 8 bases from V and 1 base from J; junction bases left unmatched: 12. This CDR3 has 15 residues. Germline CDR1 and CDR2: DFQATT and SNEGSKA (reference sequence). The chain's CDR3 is CSRIRGQAFNYGYTF. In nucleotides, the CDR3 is TGCAGTCGGATACGGGGACAGGCCTTTAACTATGGCTACACCTTC.

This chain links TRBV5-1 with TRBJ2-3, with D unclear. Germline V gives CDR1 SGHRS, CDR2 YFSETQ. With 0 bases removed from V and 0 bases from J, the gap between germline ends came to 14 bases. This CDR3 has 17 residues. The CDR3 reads CASSLVPPATSTDTQYF. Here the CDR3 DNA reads TGCGCCAGCAGCTTGGTCCCACCAGCGACCAGCACAGATACGCAGTATTTT.

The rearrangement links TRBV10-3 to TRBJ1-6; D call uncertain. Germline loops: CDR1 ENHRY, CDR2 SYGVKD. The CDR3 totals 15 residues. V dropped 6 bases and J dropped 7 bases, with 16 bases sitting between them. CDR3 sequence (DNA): TGTGCCATCAGGGCCGGACGGCCCGAGAATTCACCCCTCCACTTT. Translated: CAIRAGRPENSPLHF.

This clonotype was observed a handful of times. As DNA, the CDR3 is TGTGCCAGCAGCCAAGGTTTGCAGATGTTTGAAAAACTGTTTTTT. Translation: CASSQGLQMFEKLFF. The gene calls are TRBV14 and TRBJ1-4; no reliable D call. This CDR3 region has 15 residues. Looked up from germline, CDR1 is SGHDN and CDR2 is FVKESK. With 1 base removed from V and 7 bases from J, the gap between germline ends came to 13 bases.

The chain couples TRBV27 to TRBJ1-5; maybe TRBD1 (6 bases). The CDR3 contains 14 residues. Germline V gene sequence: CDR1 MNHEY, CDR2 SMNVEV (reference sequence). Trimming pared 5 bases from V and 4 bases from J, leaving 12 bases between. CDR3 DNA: TGTGCCAGCAGTCCTCGGGGGCCGAATCAGCCCCAGCATTTT. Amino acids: CASSPRGPNQPQHF.

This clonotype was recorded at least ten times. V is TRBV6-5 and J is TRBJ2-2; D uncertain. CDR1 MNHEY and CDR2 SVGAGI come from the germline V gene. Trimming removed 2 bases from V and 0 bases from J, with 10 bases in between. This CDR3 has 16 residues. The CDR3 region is CASSYGPSPNTGELFF. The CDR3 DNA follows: TGTGCCAGCAGTTACGGACCTAGTCCGAACACCGGGGAGCTGTTTTTT.

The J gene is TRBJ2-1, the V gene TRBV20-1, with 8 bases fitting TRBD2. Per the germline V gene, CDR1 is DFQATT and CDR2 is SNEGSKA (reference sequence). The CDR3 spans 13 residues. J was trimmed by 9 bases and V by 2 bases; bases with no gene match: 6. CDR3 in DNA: TGCAGTGCTAGATCGGGAGGGGACGTTGAGCAGTTCTTC. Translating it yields CSARSGGDVEQFF.

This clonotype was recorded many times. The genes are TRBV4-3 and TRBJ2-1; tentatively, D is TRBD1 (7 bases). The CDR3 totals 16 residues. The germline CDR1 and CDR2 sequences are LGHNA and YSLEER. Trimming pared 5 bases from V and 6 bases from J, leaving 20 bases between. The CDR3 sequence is CASSSTWQGGFNEQFF. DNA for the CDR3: TGCGCCAGCAGCTCGACGTGGCAGGGGGGATTCAATGAGCAGTTCTTC.

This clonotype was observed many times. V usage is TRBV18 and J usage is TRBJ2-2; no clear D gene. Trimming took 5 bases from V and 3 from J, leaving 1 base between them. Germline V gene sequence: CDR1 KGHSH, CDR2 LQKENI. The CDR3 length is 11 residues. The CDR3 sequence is CASSDTGELFF. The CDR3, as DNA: TGTGCCAGCTCAGACACCGGGGAGCTGTTTTTT.

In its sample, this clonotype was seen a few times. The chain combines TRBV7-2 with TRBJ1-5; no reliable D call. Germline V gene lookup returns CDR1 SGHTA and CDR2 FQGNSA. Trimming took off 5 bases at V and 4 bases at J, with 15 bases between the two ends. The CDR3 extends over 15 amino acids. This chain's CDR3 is CASSPRVGSNQPQHF. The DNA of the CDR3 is TGTGCCAGCAGCCCGAGGGTGGGGTCTAATCAGCCCCAGCATTTT.

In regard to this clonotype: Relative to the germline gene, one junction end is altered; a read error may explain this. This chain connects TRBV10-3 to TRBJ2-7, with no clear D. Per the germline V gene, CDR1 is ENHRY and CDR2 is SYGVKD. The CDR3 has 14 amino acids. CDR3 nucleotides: TGTGCCATCAGTGAGTCAACGCAGGTTGGGAACAAGGACTTC. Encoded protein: CAISESTQVGNKDF.

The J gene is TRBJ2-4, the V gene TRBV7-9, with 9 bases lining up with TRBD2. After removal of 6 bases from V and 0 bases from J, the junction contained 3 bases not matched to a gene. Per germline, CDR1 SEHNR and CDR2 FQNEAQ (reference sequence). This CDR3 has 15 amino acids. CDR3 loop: CASSQAGGAKNIQYF. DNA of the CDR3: TGTGCCAGCAGTCAAGCGGGGGGAGCCAAAAACATTCAGTACTTC.

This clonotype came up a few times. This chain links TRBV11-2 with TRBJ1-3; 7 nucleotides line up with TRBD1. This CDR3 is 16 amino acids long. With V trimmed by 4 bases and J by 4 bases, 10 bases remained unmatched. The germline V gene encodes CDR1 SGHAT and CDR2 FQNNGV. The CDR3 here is CASSSTRGTMGNTIYF. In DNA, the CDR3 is TGTGCCAGCAGCTCGACCAGGGGGACTATGGGAAACACCATATATTTT. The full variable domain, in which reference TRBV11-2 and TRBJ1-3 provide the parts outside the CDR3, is EAGVAQSPRYKIIEKRQSVAFWCNPISGHATLYWYQQILGQGPKLLIQFQNNGVVDDSQLPKDRFSAERLKGVDSTLKIQPAKLEDSAVYLCASSSTRGTMGNTIYFGEGSWLTVV.

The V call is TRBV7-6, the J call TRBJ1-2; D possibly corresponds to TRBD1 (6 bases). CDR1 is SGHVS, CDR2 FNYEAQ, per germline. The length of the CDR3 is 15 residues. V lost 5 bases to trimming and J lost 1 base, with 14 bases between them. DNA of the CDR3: TGTGCCAGCAGCCCTTATGACAGGATTAACTATGGCTACACCTTC. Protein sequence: CASSPYDRINYGYTF.

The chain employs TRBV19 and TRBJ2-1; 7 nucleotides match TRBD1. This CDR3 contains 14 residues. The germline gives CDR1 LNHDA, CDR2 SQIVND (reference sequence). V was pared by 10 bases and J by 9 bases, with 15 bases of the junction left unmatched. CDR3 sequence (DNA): TGTGCCAACCCCGAGGGGACAGCCCCCGGTGAGCAGTTCTTC. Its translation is CANPEGTAPGEQFF.

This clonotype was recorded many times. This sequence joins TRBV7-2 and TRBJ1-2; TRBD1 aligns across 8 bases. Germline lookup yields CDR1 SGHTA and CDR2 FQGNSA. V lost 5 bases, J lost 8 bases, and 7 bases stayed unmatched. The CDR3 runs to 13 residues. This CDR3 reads CASSAPTGVGYTF. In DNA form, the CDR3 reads TGTGCCAGCAGCGCGCCGACAGGGGTCGGCTACACCTTC.

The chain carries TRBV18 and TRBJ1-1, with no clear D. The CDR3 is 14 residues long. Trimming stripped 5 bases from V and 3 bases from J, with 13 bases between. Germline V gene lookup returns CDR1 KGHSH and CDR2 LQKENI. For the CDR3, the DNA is TGTGCCAGCTCATTACAAAAGGCAGACACTGAAGCTTTCTTT. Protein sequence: CASSLQKADTEAFF.

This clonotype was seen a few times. The CDR3 DNA reads TGTGCCAGCAGTTACTCCTCAGATCCGGGTAACGCGAACACCGGGGAGCTGTTTTTT. This codes for CASSYSSDPGNANTGELFF. The V and J genes are TRBV6-2 or TRBV6-3 and TRBJ2-2; D not resolved. The germline V gene encodes CDR1 MNHEY and CDR2 SVGEGT. V lost 0 bases, J lost 0 bases, and 17 bases lay in between. The CDR3 is 19 amino acids.

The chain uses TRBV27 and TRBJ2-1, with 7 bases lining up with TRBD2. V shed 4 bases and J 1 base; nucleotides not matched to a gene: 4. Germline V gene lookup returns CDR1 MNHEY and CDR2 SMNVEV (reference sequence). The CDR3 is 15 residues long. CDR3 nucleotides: TGTGCCAGCAGTTGGTCTAGCGGTTCCTACAATGAGCAGTTCTTC. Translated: CASSWSSGSYNEQFF.

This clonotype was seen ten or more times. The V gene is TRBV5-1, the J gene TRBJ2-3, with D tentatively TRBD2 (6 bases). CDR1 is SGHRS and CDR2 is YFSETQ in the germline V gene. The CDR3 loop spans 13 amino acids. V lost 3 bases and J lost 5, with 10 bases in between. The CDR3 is CASSSLAKDTQYF. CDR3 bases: TGCGCCAGCAGCTCGCTAGCGAAAGATACGCAGTATTTT.

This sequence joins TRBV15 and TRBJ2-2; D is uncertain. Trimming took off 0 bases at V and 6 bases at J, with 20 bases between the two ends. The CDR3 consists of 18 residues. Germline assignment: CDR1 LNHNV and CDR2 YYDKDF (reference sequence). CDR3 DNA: TGTGCCACCAGCAGAGATCCGTCGTTGGGTTTTCTCGCCGGGGAGCTGTTTTTT. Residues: CATSRDPSLGFLAGELFF.

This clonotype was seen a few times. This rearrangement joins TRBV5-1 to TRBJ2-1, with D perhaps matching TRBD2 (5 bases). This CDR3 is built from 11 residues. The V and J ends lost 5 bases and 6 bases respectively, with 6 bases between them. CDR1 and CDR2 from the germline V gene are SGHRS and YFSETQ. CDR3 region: CASRTSNEQFF. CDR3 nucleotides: TGCGCCAGCAGAACTAGCAATGAGCAGTTCTTC.

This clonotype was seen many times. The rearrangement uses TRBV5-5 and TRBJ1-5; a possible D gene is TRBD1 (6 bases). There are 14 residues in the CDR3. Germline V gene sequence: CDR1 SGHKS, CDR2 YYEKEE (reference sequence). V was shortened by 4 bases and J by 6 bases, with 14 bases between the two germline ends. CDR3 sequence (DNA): TGTGCCAGCAGCCTTCAGGGGTCGAGTCAGCCCCAGCATTTT. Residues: CASSLQGSSQPQHF.

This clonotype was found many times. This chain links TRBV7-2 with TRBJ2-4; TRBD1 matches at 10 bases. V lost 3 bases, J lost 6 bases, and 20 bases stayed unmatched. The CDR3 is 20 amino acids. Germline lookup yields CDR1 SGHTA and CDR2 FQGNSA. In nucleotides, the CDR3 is TGTGCCAGCAGCTTGGCTACCGTCCTAGATATGGGACAGGGGAGAAACATTCAGTACTTC. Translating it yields CASSLATVLDMGQGRNIQYF. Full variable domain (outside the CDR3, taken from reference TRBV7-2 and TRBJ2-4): GAGVSQSPSNKVTEKGKDVELRCDPISGHTALYWYRQSLGQGLEFLIYFQGNSAPDKSGLPSDRFSAERTGGSVSTLTIQRTQQEDSAVYLCASSLATVLDMGQGRNIQYFGAGTRLSVL.

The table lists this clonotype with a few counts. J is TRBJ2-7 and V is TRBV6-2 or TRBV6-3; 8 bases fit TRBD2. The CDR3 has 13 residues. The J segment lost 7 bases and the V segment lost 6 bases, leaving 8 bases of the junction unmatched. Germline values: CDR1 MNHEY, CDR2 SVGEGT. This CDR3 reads CASRMSGGVEQYV. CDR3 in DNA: TGTGCCAGCAGAATGAGCGGGGGTGTGGAGCAGTACGTC.